These 18 T cell receptor beta chains share one sample of origin, sequenced in a study of cytomegalovirus exposure and HLA in healthy donors. Vbeta (60) and Jbeta (13) primers were used in the PCR. Method: immunoSEQ multiplex PCR; TCRdb's copy keeps in-frame clones and lacks some. The sample shows under 150,000 clones, about 59% of them seen only once. The sequenced material came from PBMCs. These receptors all stem from a middle-aged woman in good health and CMV-seropositive.

The sample holds a few counts of this clone. V is TRBV27 and J is TRBJ2-1, with 13 bases matching TRBD2. The germline V gene has CDR1 MNHEY and CDR2 SMNVEV (reference sequence). The CDR3 length is 16 residues. With 4 bases clipped from V and 7 bases from J, the junction kept 7 bases outside the gene matches. Here the CDR3 reads CASSSWTSGSYNEQFF. CDR3 sequence (DNA): TGTGCCAGCAGTTCCTGGACTAGCGGGAGTTATAATGAGCAGTTCTTC.

The rearrangement uses TRBV9 and TRBJ2-2; weak D call: TRBD2 (5 bases). Looked up from germline, CDR1 is SGDLS and CDR2 is YYNGEE. V was pared by 0 bases and J by 4 bases, with 13 bases between. The CDR3 covers 16 residues. CDR3 coding DNA: TGTGCCAGCAGCGTAGGCGGTAGCGAGACCACCGGGGAGCTGTTTTTT. Translating gives CASSVGGSETTGELFF. Drawing the rest from reference TRBV9 and TRBJ2-2, the complete variable domain is DSGVTQTPKHLITATGQRVTLRCSPRSGDLSVYWYQQSLDQGLQFLIQYYNGEERAKGNILERFSAQQFPDLHSELNLSSLELGDSALYFCASSVGGSETTGELFFGEGSRLTVL.

The gene calls are TRBV11-2 and TRBJ2-7, with a tentative D call TRBD2 (6 bases). Per the germline V gene, CDR1 is SGHAT and CDR2 is FQNNGV. V was pared by 0 bases and J by 1 base, with 22 bases between. CDR3 length: 19 amino acids. CDR3 in DNA: TGTGCCAGCAGCTTAGAGGGCTGGGCGTTGGGGCGGGAATCCTACGAGCAGTACTTC. Translating gives CASSLEGWALGRESYEQYF.

This clone was detected only a few times. The chain combines TRBV9 with TRBJ2-6; 10 nucleotides agree with TRBD1. The V segment lost 4 bases and the J segment 0 bases; nucleotides outside the gene matches: 7. The CDR3 sequence is 18 residues long. Germline V gene lookup returns CDR1 SGDLS and CDR2 YYNGEE. CDR3: CASSLGTGALSGANVLTF. The DNA of the CDR3 is TGTGCCAGCAGCCTTGGGACAGGGGCGCTCTCTGGGGCCAACGTCCTGACTTTC. The full variable domain, rest sourced from reference TRBV9 and TRBJ2-6, is DSGVTQTPKHLITATGQRVTLRCSPRSGDLSVYWYQQSLDQGLQFLIQYYNGEERAKGNILERFSAQQFPDLHSELNLSSLELGDSALYFCASSLGTGALSGANVLTFGAGSRLTVL.

CDR3 protein: CASSPTGRDTGELFF. The CDR3 DNA follows: TGTGCCAGCAGCCCAACAGGACGGGACACCGGGGAGCTGTTTTTT. The rearrangement links TRBV7-8 to TRBJ2-2; TRBD1 might be the D (5 bases). Deletions cut 5 bases from V and 3 bases from J, with 13 bases between. Germline V gene data show CDR1 as SGHVS and CDR2 as FQNEAQ. The CDR3 is 15 residues long. Full variable domain (rest looked up from reference TRBV7-8 and TRBJ2-2): GAGVSQSPRYKVAKRGQDVALRCDPISGHVSLFWYQQALGQGPEFLTYFQNEAQLDKSGLPSDRFFAERPEGSVSTLKIQRTQQEDSAVYLCASSPTGRDTGELFFGEGSRLTVL.

The count of this clone is one. The chain links TRBV9 to TRBJ2-5; D might be TRBD2 (7 bases). The V and J ends lost 3 bases and 1 base respectively, with 19 bases between them. This CDR3 is built from 17 residues. CDR1 is SGDLS, CDR2 YYNGEE, per germline. This CDR3 is CASSEGVASGLQETQYF. The DNA of the CDR3 is TGTGCCAGCAGCGAGGGGGTGGCTAGCGGACTCCAAGAGACCCAGTACTTC.

This sequence joins TRBV28 and TRBJ2-7; a possible D gene is TRBD2 (6 bases). V lost 8 bases and J lost 9, with 23 bases in between. The CDR3 consists of 14 residues. Germline-derived CDR1 and CDR2 are MDHEN and SYDVKM. CDR3 bases: TGTGCCAGCTCTCCCGGGAGTGCGAATCTCGGGCAGTACTTC. Its translation: CASSPGSANLGQYF. Variable domain in full (rest from reference TRBV28 and TRBJ2-7): DVKVTQSSRYLVKRTGEKVFLECVQDMDHENMFWYRQDPGLGLRLIYFSYDVKMKEKGDIPEGYSVSREKKERFSLILESASTNQTSMYLCASSPGSANLGQYFGPGTRLTVT.

The rearrangement joins TRBV5-6 to TRBJ2-3, with 11 bases lining up with TRBD1. The CDR3 loop spans 15 amino acids. CDR1 and CDR2 from the germline V gene are SGHDT and YYEEEE. Losses at the gene ends were 2 bases for V and 8 bases for J; bases not matched to a gene: 7. The CDR3 region is CASSFAGQGAGTQYF. In nucleotides, the CDR3 is TGTGCCAGCAGCTTTGCAGGACAGGGGGCTGGTACGCAGTATTTT.

This clone was seen just once. The chain links TRBV4-2 to TRBJ1-2; perhaps TRBD1 as D (5 bases). The V and J ends lost 0 bases and 8 bases respectively, with 13 bases between them. This CDR3 contains 14 residues. Germline-derived CDR1 and CDR2 are LGHNA and YNFKEQ. CDR3 region: CASSQDRQGWGYTF. CDR3 sequence (DNA): TGTGCCAGCAGCCAAGATCGGCAGGGCTGGGGCTACACCTTC.

The rearrangement joins TRBV19 to TRBJ2-5; 9 nucleotides line up with TRBD1. The CDR3 runs 15 residues. From germline, CDR1 is LNHDA and CDR2 SQIVND (reference sequence). The trim removed 5 bases at V and 1 base at J, leaving 5 bases unmatched. CDR3 residues: CASSPGQGLQETQYF. The DNA for the CDR3 is TGTGCCAGTAGTCCGGGACAGGGACTCCAAGAGACCCAGTACTTC.

This clone was detected only a few times. As DNA, the CDR3 is TGTGCCAGCAGTCAATTACGACAGGGTGCCTATGGCTACACCTTC. It is translated as CASSQLRQGAYGYTF. V gene TRBV2 combines with J gene TRBJ1-2; the match to TRBD1 covers 7 bases. CDR1 is SNHLY and CDR2 is FYNNEI in the germline V gene. V lost 5 bases, J lost 4 bases, and 10 bases stayed unmatched. CDR3 length equals 15 residues.

V is TRBV28 and J is TRBJ1-1; perhaps TRBD1 as D (6 bases). The CDR3 is 17 residues long. Germline CDR1 and CDR2: MDHEN and SYDVKM. V was cut by 6 bases and J by 0 bases, with 20 bases left in between. CDR3 DNA sequence: TGTGCCAGCAGATCCACCACAGGGTTCCGTCTGAACACTGAAGCTTTCTTT. It yields the protein CASRSTTGFRLNTEAFF.

The chain joins TRBV27 to TRBJ2-3; 8 bases are a match to TRBD2. V trimming: 6 bases; J trimming: 1 base; junction bases outside the gene matches: 9. Germline V gene data show CDR1 as MNHEY and CDR2 as SMNVEV (reference sequence). The CDR3 spans 16 residues. CDR3 DNA sequence: TGTGCCAGCAGGGATCTTAGCGGGACTGGCACAGATACGCAGTATTTT. Encoded protein: CASRDLSGTGTDTQYF.

This chain links TRBV2 with TRBJ1-5, with 7 bases identical to TRBD1. V dropped 3 bases and J dropped 5; count of bases not matched to a gene: 7. The CDR3 extends over 15 amino acids. CDR1 is SNHLY, CDR2 FYNNEI, per germline. The CDR3 sequence is CASSDRGIGDQPQHF. CDR3 nucleotides: TGTGCCAGCAGTGACAGGGGGATTGGCGATCAGCCCCAGCATTTT.

The rearrangement joins TRBV14 to TRBJ2-2; TRBD2 matches 15 bases. Germline assignment: CDR1 SGHDN and CDR2 FVKESK. Losses at the gene ends were 2 bases for V and 3 bases for J; bases not matched to a gene: 4. The CDR3 has 18 amino acids. CDR3 loop: CASSQKGLAGGYTGELFF. The CDR3, as DNA: TGTGCCAGCAGCCAAAAGGGACTAGCGGGAGGCTACACCGGGGAGCTGTTTTTT.

The J gene is TRBJ1-1, the V gene TRBV7-9, with 7 bases identical to TRBD1. Germline values: CDR1 SEHNR, CDR2 FQNEAQ (reference sequence). With 5 bases clipped from V and 7 bases from J, the junction kept 10 bases outside the gene matches. This CDR3 spans 14 amino acids. DNA of the CDR3: TGTGCCAGCAGCGTCCTCTCCCGGGACAGTGAAGCTTTCTTT. This codes for CASSVLSRDSEAFF.

This rearrangement joins TRBV11-2 to TRBJ1-2; TRBD1 aligns across 9 bases. CDR1 SGHAT and CDR2 FQNNGV come from the germline V gene. The CDR3 sequence is 14 residues long. The trim removed 6 bases at V and 13 bases at J, leaving 15 bases unmatched. The CDR3 here is CASSRGQGRWIGTF. The CDR3 nucleotides read TGTGCCAGCAGTCGGGGACAGGGAAGGTGGATCGGCACCTTC.

The chain employs TRBV4-3 and TRBJ1-2; D not certain. Germline V gives CDR1 LGHNA, CDR2 YSLEER. The CDR3 consists of 14 residues. Trimming left V 0 bases short and J 4 bases short, with 9 bases between. The CDR3 sequence: CASSQDRSPYGYTF. The CDR3 DNA sequence: TGCGCCAGCAGCCAAGATCGTAGTCCCTATGGCTACACCTTC.